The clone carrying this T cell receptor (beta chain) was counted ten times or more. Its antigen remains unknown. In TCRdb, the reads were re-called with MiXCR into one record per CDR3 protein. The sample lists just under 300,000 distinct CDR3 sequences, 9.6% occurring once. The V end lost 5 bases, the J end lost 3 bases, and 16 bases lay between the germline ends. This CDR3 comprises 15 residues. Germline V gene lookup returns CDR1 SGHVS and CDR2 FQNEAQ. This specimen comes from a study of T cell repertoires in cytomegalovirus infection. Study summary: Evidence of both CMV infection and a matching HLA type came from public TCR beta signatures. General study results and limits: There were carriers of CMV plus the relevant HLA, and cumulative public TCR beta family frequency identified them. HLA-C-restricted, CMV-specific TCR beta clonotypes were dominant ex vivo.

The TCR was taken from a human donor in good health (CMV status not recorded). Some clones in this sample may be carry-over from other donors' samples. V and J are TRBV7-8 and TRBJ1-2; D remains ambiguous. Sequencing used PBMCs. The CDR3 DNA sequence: TGTGCCAGCAGCCCAAGAGCGGAGTTTCACTATGGCTACACCTTC. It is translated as CASSPRAEFHYGYTF.